These 13 T cell receptor beta chains came from one sample sequenced in a study of identical twins. Each CDR3 protein gets one entry after TCRdb re-called the 5' RACE reads with MiXCR. This table has around 1.7 million distinct CDR3 sequences, about 32% appearing once. Sequenced material: cord blood. All receptors derive from a newborn girl in good health.

This chain joins TRBV6-2 or TRBV6-3 and TRBJ2-7, with D possibly being TRBD2 (5 bases). The J call is uncertain, as TRBJ2-5 better fits the DNA end. CDR1 is MNHEY, CDR2 SVGEGT, per germline. CDR3 length equals 14 residues. The CDR3 DNA is TGTGCCAGCAGTTACGTGAACCCGGGGGAGACCCAGTACTTC. Its translation: CASSYVNPGETQYF.

The chain employs TRBV4-1 and TRBJ1-3, with 7 bases fitting TRBD1. V lost 2 bases, J lost 4 bases, and 2 bases stayed unmatched. CDR3 size: 14 residues. CDR1 is MGHRA, CDR2 YSYEKL, per germline. CDR3 protein: CASSQPGQGNTIYF. CDR3 coding DNA: TGCGCCAGCAGCCAACCGGGACAGGGAAACACCATATATTTT.

The V call is TRBV21-1, the J call TRBJ2-7; the DNA was not used to check the table's D call, TRBD1. TRBV21-1 is a listed pseudogene. This CDR3 is 22 amino acids long. CDR3 bases: TGTGCCAGCAGCCCGAACCAAATCAGTCCGGGACAAACACCCAGGAGCTCCTACGAGCAGTACTTC. It is translated as CASSPNQISPGQTPRSSYEQYF.

The V and J genes are TRBV27 and TRBJ2-1; TRBD2 matches at 14 bases. CDR1 and CDR2 (germline): MNHEY, SMNVEV (reference sequence). V dropped 5 bases and J dropped 5; count of bases not matched to a gene: 11. This CDR3 has 18 amino acids. As DNA, the CDR3 is TGTGCCAGCAGTCCGGGACTAGCGGGAGTAAGGGAGAACAATGAGCAGTTCTTC. It codes for CASSPGLAGVRENNEQFF.

In its sample, this clonotype was seen a few times. The J gene is TRBJ2-4, the V gene TRBV6-5; 7 bases fit TRBD2. The end of the DNA is better explained by TRBJ2-7, so the J call may be wrong. This CDR3 has 14 amino acids. Looked up from germline, CDR1 is MNHEY and CDR2 is SVGAGI. DNA for the CDR3: TGTGCCAGCAGTTATATGGGACTAACCTACGAGCAGTACTTC. This gives the protein CASSYMGLTYEQYF.

V gene TRBV29-1 combines with J gene TRBJ2-7; D is perhaps TRBD1 or TRBD2 (5 bases each). The germline V gene encodes CDR1 SQVTM and CDR2 ANQGSEA. The length of the CDR3 is 17 residues. The germline V and J ends were trimmed by 4 bases and 7 bases, with 29 bases remaining between them. The chain's CDR3 is CSVAGRANVKGYNEQYF. CDR3 nucleotide sequence: TGCAGCGTTGCGGGACGGGCCAACGTGAAGGGCTACAATGAGCAGTACTTC.

This chain joins TRBV12-3 or TRBV12-4 and TRBJ1-2; no definite D call. The CDR3 is made up of 16 amino acids. Trimming pared 1 base from V and 2 bases from J, leaving 14 bases between. The CDR3 loop is CASSLGVGSLNYGYTF. The CDR3 DNA is TGTGCCAGCAGTTTAGGGGTGGGTTCCTTAAACTATGGCTACACCTTC.

This clonotype was seen a handful of times. V gene TRBV10-1 combines with J gene TRBJ2-2, with D possibly matching TRBD2 (5 bases). The CDR3 has 14 residues. The germline V gene has CDR1 WNHNN and CDR2 SYGVQD (reference sequence). Trimming removed 3 bases at V and 9 bases at J, with 14 bases between. CDR3 protein: CASSESAGHRELFF. CDR3 DNA sequence: TGCGCCAGCAGTGAATCCGCGGGTCACCGGGAGCTGTTTTTT.

This clonotype was found a few times. The chain is built from TRBV3-1 and TRBJ2-5; the match to TRBD2 covers 14 bases. The V gene's germline CDR1 is LGHDT and CDR2 YNNKEL (reference sequence). V dropped 4 bases and J dropped 11; count of bases not matched to a gene: 15. The CDR3 is 17 amino acids. CDR3 DNA sequence: TGTGCCAGCAGCCTTAGGGAAGGACTAGCGGGAGGTCGGGAGCAGTACTTC. Amino acids: CASSLREGLAGGREQYF.

This clonotype showed up just a few times. V and J are TRBV7-2 and TRBJ1-2; D is perhaps TRBD1 (5 bases). Germline V CDR1 and CDR2: SGHTA, FQGNSA. The CDR3 consists of 14 residues. The V gene lost 0 bases and the J gene lost 6 bases, with 11 bases spanning the gap. In nucleotides, the CDR3 is TGTGCCAGCAGCTTAGCGCTCAGGGCAAATGGCTACACCTTC. Its translation is CASSLALRANGYTF.

This clonotype was seen a handful of times. The chain uses TRBV20-1 and TRBJ2-7, with 10 bases fitting TRBD2. Germline CDR1 DFQATT, CDR2 SNEGSKA (reference sequence). J gave up 0 bases and V 0 bases, and 17 bases lay outside the gene matches. This CDR3 spans 20 amino acids. Here the CDR3 DNA reads TGCAGTGCTAGAGATCGGCTAGCGGGGGTTTTAGGGGAATACTCCTACGAGCAGTACTTC. Amino acids: CSARDRLAGVLGEYSYEQYF.

Only a few counts were recorded for this clonotype. The rearrangement joins TRBV20-1 to TRBJ1-2; possibly TRBD1 for D (6 bases). CDR3 length equals 16 residues. CDR1 and CDR2 from the germline V gene are DFQATT and SNEGSKA (reference sequence). Trimming removed 0 bases from V and 4 bases from J, with 18 bases in between. CDR3 in amino acids: CSARDPRAGARYGYTF. The DNA of the CDR3 is TGCAGTGCTAGAGATCCGAGGGCAGGGGCTCGCTATGGCTACACCTTC.

V usage is TRBV9 and J usage is TRBJ1-1; D is unresolved. Germline V gene data show CDR1 as SGDLS and CDR2 as YYNGEE. The CDR3 has 15 amino acids. Trimming left V 4 bases short and J 0 bases short, with 13 bases between. For the CDR3, the DNA is TGTGCCAGCAGCCCAACCTTGGCTATGAACACTGAAGCTTTCTTT. This gives the protein CASSPTLAMNTEAFF.